The next 26 T cell receptor beta chains were all read from a single sample in a study of regulatory T cells in long-lasting Graves disease (dated by TCRdb to the early 2020s). In the paper's terms, the time point label means: newly diagnosed GD, antithyroid drugs for less than 3 months. RNA was extracted from PBMCs in TRIzol for both TCR sequencing and RNA sequencing. The library was prepared using multiplex PCR. The sequencer was an Illumina HiSeq 4000. To build TCR beta libraries, CDR3 regions were amplified by Arm-PCR using iRepertoire HTBI primers. TCRdb took the public reads, trimmed them with fastp at Q25, ran MiXCR for clone calling and kept in-frame beta chains. Rows with one shared CDR3 protein collapse into an entry with the most common genes and DNA. The sample data list 400,000 to 650,000 distinct CDR3 sequences, and roughly 15% of these were observed just once. Just under 25% of the sample is held by the ten biggest clonotypes.

The same sample was also used in a study of T cells in Graves' hyperthyroidism and ophthalmopathy.

Sequences were derived from peripheral blood mononuclear cells (PBMCs), sampled at new diagnosis, from a patient treated with antithyroid drugs. These receptors originate from a woman between 40 and 65 years old with Graves disease. Donor details come from another sample of the same person, matched by shared clones.

In its sample, this clonotype was seen many times. J is TRBJ1-1 and V is TRBV5-1; unclear D gene. CDR3 length: 13 amino acids. V dropped 4 bases and J dropped 4 bases, with 11 bases sitting between them. From germline, CDR1 is SGHRS and CDR2 YFSETQ. The CDR3 DNA sequence: TGCGCCAGCAGCCCCGTATCGGGCACTGAAGCTTTCTTT. As protein: CASSPVSGTEAFF.

The rearrangement links TRBV6-1 to TRBJ2-3; D is ambiguous. Trimming pared 7 bases from V and 4 bases from J, leaving 12 bases between. Germline loops: CDR1 MNHNS, CDR2 SASEGT. The CDR3 totals 13 residues. CDR3 coding DNA: TGTGCCAGCACCGGGCCCCTGGCAGATACGCAGTATTTT. Translation: CASTGPLADTQYF.

This clonotype came up many times. This chain links TRBV5-1 with TRBJ2-2, with 7 bases aligning to TRBD1. The germline V gene has CDR1 SGHRS and CDR2 YFSETQ. With V trimmed by 4 bases and J by 5 bases, 5 bases remained unmatched. The CDR3 spans 14 residues. CDR3 region: CASSPMTGTGELFF. The CDR3 DNA is TGCGCCAGCAGCCCCATGACAGGGACCGGGGAGCTGTTTTTT.

This clonotype was seen at least ten times. The CDR3 reads CASSLGERNEQFF. The DNA of the CDR3 is TGTGCCAGCAGCTTAGGCGAGAGGAATGAGCAGTTCTTC. This sequence joins TRBV11-3 and TRBJ2-1, with D unclear. Trimming removed 1 base from V and 7 bases from J, with 8 bases in between. CDR3 size: 13 residues. The germline V gene encodes CDR1 SGHNT and CDR2 YENEEA.

The V and J genes are TRBV2 and TRBJ2-7; TRBD1 matches 11 bases. The CDR3 loop spans 15 amino acids. Germline lookup yields CDR1 SNHLY and CDR2 FYNNEI. V was pared by 1 base and J by 3 bases, with 2 bases of the junction left unmatched. The CDR3 coding sequence is TGTGCCAGCAGTGAAGGAGGGACAGGGGGCTACGAGCAGTACTTC. Amino acids: CASSEGGTGGYEQYF.

This clonotype showed up many times. The chain couples TRBV28 to TRBJ1-1; the D is unclear. This CDR3 spans 15 amino acids. V was cut by 6 bases and J by 3 bases, with 17 bases left in between. CDR1 and CDR2 (germline): MDHEN, SYDVKM. In DNA, the CDR3 is TGTGCCAGCAGCTCGCCCGCGGGTGCGGACACTGAAGCTTTCTTT. Translation: CASSSPAGADTEAFF.

Concerning this clonotype itself: One end of the junction fails to match germline, which may point to a read error. The rearrangement links TRBV5-1 to TRBJ1-3; 8 bases map to TRBD1. CDR3 length: 14 amino acids. Germline CDR1 is SGHRS and CDR2 is YFSETQ. In DNA form, the CDR3 reads TGTGCCAGCAGCTTTAGGACAGGGACAAACACCATATATTTT. This encodes CASSFRTGTNTIYF.

This clonotype was detected a few times. A much larger clone lies one base from this, so it may be a read error. V is TRBV2 and J is TRBJ2-5; D remains unclear. Trimming shortened V by 1 base and J by 5 bases, and 2 bases separated the two germline ends. The germline CDR1 and CDR2 sequences are SNHLY and FYNNEI. The CDR3 extends over 11 amino acids. The CDR3 DNA reads TGTGCCAGCAGTGAAGATGAGACCCAGTACTTC. This gives the protein CASSEDETQYF.

There are a few counts of this clonotype. V usage is TRBV19 and J usage is TRBJ1-5; 8 bases align to TRBD1. V lost 5 bases, J lost 7 bases, and 7 bases stayed unmatched. The CDR3 contains 14 residues. Germline V gives CDR1 LNHDA, CDR2 SQIVND (reference sequence). CDR3 nucleotides: TGTGCCAGTAGTCCAATGGGACAGGACCAGCCCCAGCATTTT. Amino acids: CASSPMGQDQPQHF.

CDR3 coding DNA: TGTGCCAGCAGTTACTCGAGCGGGACCCGGGCGGGCTACACCTTC. As protein: CASSYSSGTRAGYTF. The chain is built from TRBV6-6 and TRBJ1-2; tentatively, D is TRBD1 (5 bases). Germline CDR1 MNHNY, CDR2 SVGAGI (reference sequence). Trimming removed 0 bases from V and 8 bases from J, with 16 bases in between. The CDR3 totals 15 residues.

This clonotype was seen repeatedly, ten times or more. One end of the junction varies from germline; a read error may be responsible. The J gene is TRBJ1-1, the V gene TRBV6-1; possible D gene TRBD1, 6 bases. This CDR3 contains 14 residues. Germline loops: CDR1 MNHNS, CDR2 SASEGT. The CDR3 region has the DNA TGCGCCAGCAGCCCGACAGGCATGAACACTGAAGCTTTCTTT. It codes for CASSPTGMNTEAFF.

This clonotype was recorded many times. J is TRBJ1-1 and V is TRBV5-1; D is undetermined. This CDR3 is 14 amino acids long. V lost 1 base, J lost 4 bases, and 11 bases lay in between. Germline CDR1 is SGHRS and CDR2 is YFSETQ. The CDR3 loop reads CASSLWDSGTEAFF. For the CDR3, the DNA is TGCGCCAGCAGCTTGTGGGATAGCGGCACTGAAGCTTTCTTT.

This clonotype was seen ten or more times. V and J are TRBV5-1 and TRBJ2-7, with 7 positions matching TRBD1. J lost 5 bases, V lost 5 bases, and 10 bases had no gene match. Germline assignment: CDR1 SGHRS and CDR2 YFSETQ. CDR3 length: 14 residues. This CDR3 reads CASRRGTESHEQYF. CDR3 coding DNA: TGCGCCAGCAGGAGGGGGACAGAGAGCCACGAGCAGTACTTC.

This clonotype was seen at least ten times. The CDR3 sequence is CASSEYGSQSNYGYTF. CDR3 DNA sequence: TGTGCCAGCAGTGAATATGGCAGCCAGTCCAACTATGGCTACACCTTC. V is TRBV6-1 and J is TRBJ1-2; D uncertain. This CDR3 has 16 residues. Germline V gene lookup returns CDR1 MNHNS and CDR2 SASEGT. Trimming took 2 bases from V and 2 from J, leaving 15 bases between them.

This clonotype was recorded a few times. The chain combines TRBV28 with TRBJ2-1; 9 bases map to TRBD2. The CDR3 extends over 15 amino acids. Trimming at V came to 2 bases and at J to 6 bases, leaving 5 bases not matched to a gene. Per germline, CDR1 MDHEN and CDR2 SYDVKM. DNA of the CDR3: TGTGCCAGCAGTTTACAGGCGGGGGGGCCCAATGAGCAGTTCTTC. As protein: CASSLQAGGPNEQFF.

This clonotype has a count of ten or more. The V gene is TRBV29-1, the J gene TRBJ1-1; perhaps TRBD1 as D (6 bases). The V end lost 5 bases, the J end lost 3 bases, and 13 bases lay between the germline ends. The length of the CDR3 is 13 residues. The V gene's germline CDR1 is SQVTM and CDR2 ANQGSEA. CDR3 nucleotide sequence: TGCAGCGTTCTGGGGGCCGGGGACACTGAAGCTTTCTTT. Its protein product is CSVLGAGDTEAFF.

A few counts support this clonotype. This chain joins TRBV12-3 or TRBV12-4 and TRBJ1-1; 10 bases are shared with TRBD1. The CDR3 loop spans 15 amino acids. V lost 11 bases and J lost 5; bases outside the gene matches: 14. In DNA form, the CDR3 reads TGTGCCGGCCCTCGAGGGACAGGGGAGGGTACTGAAGCTTTCTTT. The encoded protein is CAGPRGTGEGTEAFF.

Worth noting for this clonotype: Possible read error: a much larger clone is one base away. The rearrangement uses TRBV5-6 and TRBJ2-3; tentative D call: TRBD1 (6 bases). Germline V gene data show CDR1 as SGHDT and CDR2 as YYEEEE. The CDR3 runs to 14 residues. The V gene lost 3 bases and the J gene lost 2 bases, with 10 bases spanning the gap. The CDR3 here is CASSSDRFTDTQYF. The CDR3 DNA is TGTGCCAGCAGCTCGGACAGATTCACAGATACGCAGTATTTT.

In its sample, this clonotype was seen many times. The chain recombines TRBV7-9 with TRBJ2-1, with a weak D call TRBD2 (5 bases). Germline CDR1 SEHNR, CDR2 FQNEAQ (reference sequence). V lost 1 base and J 4 bases, leaving 11 bases between the germline ends. The CDR3 consists of 15 residues. CDR3 amino acids: CASSLESGPYNEQFF. The CDR3 DNA follows: TGTGCCAGCAGCTTAGAAAGCGGTCCTTACAATGAGCAGTTCTTC.

This clonotype has ten or more counts. The rearrangement links TRBV11-2 to TRBJ1-1; weak D call: TRBD1 (6 bases). Deletions cut 1 base from V and 0 bases from J, with 12 bases between. In germline, CDR1 is SGHAT, CDR2 FQNNGV. The CDR3 has 16 amino acids. The CDR3 sequence: CASSLGSTGMNTEAFF. CDR3 coding DNA: TGTGCCAGCAGCTTAGGTTCCACAGGGATGAACACTGAAGCTTTCTTT.

This clonotype was recorded a few times. The CDR3 is CASSQQGGTYEQYF. DNA of the CDR3: TGTGCCAGCAGCCAACAGGGGGGCACCTACGAGCAGTACTTC. The chain uses TRBV3-1 and TRBJ2-7; D is perhaps TRBD1 (7 bases). CDR1 is LGHDT and CDR2 is YNNKEL in the germline V gene (reference sequence). CDR3 size: 14 residues. V shed 2 bases and J shed 2 bases, with 10 bases lying between them.

Worth noting for this clonotype: It may be a read error: a sequence one base away is much more abundant. V gene TRBV28 combines with J gene TRBJ1-1; 8 bases line up with TRBD1. Germline loops: CDR1 MDHEN, CDR2 SYDVKM. With 2 bases clipped from V and 6 bases from J, the junction kept 5 bases outside the gene matches. The CDR3 covers 14 residues. Written as DNA, the CDR3 is TGTGCCAGCAGTTTACCCCAGGGGGCCGCTGAAGCTTTCTTT. As protein: CASSLPQGAAEAFF.

A note on this clonotype: A much more abundant neighbour one base away suggests this may be a read error. The chain combines TRBV7-9 with TRBJ2-3; TRBD2 agrees at 8 bases. CDR1 and CDR2 from the germline V gene are SEHNR and FQNEAQ (reference sequence). V lost 7 bases, J lost 0 bases, and 9 bases stayed unmatched. The CDR3 runs 16 residues. The CDR3 region is CASILGGGISTDTQYF. CDR3 bases: TGTGCCAGCATCCTCGGGGGGGGAATCAGCACAGATACGCAGTATTTT. The whole variable domain, remainder taken from reference TRBV7-9 and TRBJ2-3, is DTGVSQNPRHKITKRGQNVTFRCDPISEHNRLYWYRQTLGQGPEFLTYFQNEAQLEKSRLLSDRFSAERPKGSFSTLEIQRTEQGDSAMYLCASILGGGISTDTQYFGPGTRLTVL.

This clonotype has just a few counts. The chain employs TRBV10-3 and TRBJ2-5; no clear D gene. The germline gives CDR1 ENHRY, CDR2 SYGVKD. The V and J ends lost 2 bases and 3 bases respectively, with 7 bases between them. The CDR3 consists of 13 residues. The CDR3 region is CAISEKGKETQYF. CDR3 bases: TGTGCCATCAGTGAGAAGGGTAAAGAGACCCAGTACTTC.

This clonotype was observed once. This chain connects TRBV14 to TRBJ1-6; D might be TRBD1 (6 bases). The CDR3 is made up of 15 amino acids. Germline V gene sequence: CDR1 SGHDN, CDR2 FVKESK. The V and J ends lost 2 bases and 2 bases respectively, with 7 bases between them. CDR3 DNA sequence: TGTGCCAGCAGCCAACGGGACACCTATAATTCACCCCTCCACTTT. It yields the protein CASSQRDTYNSPLHF.

Concerning this clonotype itself: Since a much larger clone is just one base distant, this may be a read error. The rearrangement links TRBV6-9 to TRBJ2-7; 12 bases are shared with TRBD2. From germline, CDR1 is MNHGY and CDR2 SVAAGI. After removal of 3 bases from V and 7 bases from J, the junction contained 10 bases not matched to a gene. This CDR3 contains 16 residues. The DNA of the CDR3 is TGTGCCAGCAGTTACTCACTAGCGGGGGGTGGCAATGAGCAGTACTTC. It translates to CASSYSLAGGGNEQYF.